The 30 T cell receptor beta chains reported below all come from one sample, sequenced in a study of control samples from healthy donors and cancer patients. TCRdb's table, derived via immunoSEQ multiplex PCR, lists solely in-frame clones and lacks some. The top ten hold more than 12% of the sample, which has 78,000 or so clones, 84% seen once. Input material: blood. The receptor source for this set is a man aged 50-59 years in good health.

V and J are TRBV19 and TRBJ1-6; D call uncertain. Germline V gene lookup returns CDR1 LNHDA and CDR2 SQIVND (reference sequence). V was clipped by 5 bases and J by 7 bases, with 6 bases between them. CDR3 size: 12 residues. In DNA, the CDR3 is TGTGCCAGTAGTGGGAACAATTCACCCCTCCACTTT. It is translated as CASSGNNSPLHF. Using reference TRBV19 and TRBJ1-6 for the parts outside the CDR3, the full variable domain is DGGITQSPKYLFRKEGQNVTLSCEQNLNHDAMYWYRQDPGQGLRLIYYSQIVNDFQKGDIAEGYSVSREKKESFPLTVTSAQKNPTAFYLCASSGNNSPLHFGNGTRLTVT.

This clone was observed a few times. The rearrangement uses TRBV5-6 and TRBJ2-7; either TRBD1 or TRBD2 may supply D (5 bases each). Trimming stripped 0 bases from V and 6 bases from J, with 16 bases between. The germline V gene has CDR1 SGHDT and CDR2 YYEEEE. This CDR3 region has 15 residues. This CDR3 is CASSLGDPQGGEQYF. CDR3 bases: TGTGCCAGCAGCTTGGGGGACCCCCAAGGCGGCGAGCAGTACTTC.

This chain joins TRBV7-9 and TRBJ2-3; no definite D call. There are 16 residues in the CDR3. The ends were cut back, 1 base at V and 5 bases at J, with 16 bases in the middle. Germline V lookup: CDR1 SEHNR, CDR2 FQNEAQ (reference sequence). The CDR3 sequence: CASSLVGLEVGDTQYF. As DNA, the CDR3 is TGTGCCAGCAGCTTAGTTGGGCTAGAGGTGGGAGATACGCAGTATTTT.

The chain joins TRBV7-2 to TRBJ2-1; possible D gene TRBD2, 6 bases. Germline CDR1 reads SGHTA; CDR2 reads FQGNSA. Trimming cost V 6 bases and J 2 bases, with 14 bases left between them. This CDR3 comprises 15 residues. The CDR3 is CASRSLARAYNEQFF. For the CDR3, the DNA is TGTGCCAGCAGGTCTCTAGCGAGAGCCTACAATGAGCAGTTCTTC.

The chain couples TRBV6-2 or TRBV6-3 to TRBJ2-5, with a weak D call TRBD1 (6 bases). Germline CDR1 MNHEY, CDR2 SVGEGT. The CDR3 totals 16 residues. The V end lost 2 bases, the J end lost 2 bases, and 15 bases lay between the germline ends. In DNA, the CDR3 is TGTGCCAGCAGTTACAGACCGGGACACGCGCAAGAGACCCAGTACTTC. It is translated as CASSYRPGHAQETQYF.

This clone was detected only a few times. This chain connects TRBV10-3 to TRBJ2-3; no reliable D call. V lost 4 bases and J 3 bases, leaving 11 bases between the germline ends. The CDR3 is 14 residues long. Germline V gene data show CDR1 as ENHRY and CDR2 as SYGVKD. This CDR3 is CAISAKGVTDTQYF. The DNA of the CDR3 is TGTGCCATCAGTGCCAAGGGCGTAACAGATACGCAGTATTTT.

This clone was detected only a few times. The chain has TRBV3-1 (or the pseudogene TRBV3-2) and TRBJ2-1, with D uncertain. The V end was cut by 2 bases, the J end by 10 bases, with 9 bases between. This CDR3 is 12 amino acids long. Germline CDR1 is LGHDT and CDR2 is YNNKEL (reference sequence). The CDR3 nucleotides read TGTGCCAGCAGCCAATCCGGGCCAGAGCAGTTCTTC. Its translation: CASSQSGPEQFF.

The chain couples TRBV6-6 to TRBJ1-2; 9 bases line up with TRBD1. This CDR3 has 17 amino acids. V lost 5 bases to trimming and J lost 7 bases; unmatched junction nucleotides: 17. The V gene's germline CDR1 is MNHNY and CDR2 SVGAGI (reference sequence). The CDR3 DNA follows: TGTGCCAGCAGTCTACGTCACAATGGGGACAGGGATGGTGGCTACACCTTC. It yields the protein CASSLRHNGDRDGGYTF.

This clone was seen only once. This chain joins TRBV9 and TRBJ2-1; D might be TRBD2 (6 bases). The CDR3 extends over 17 amino acids. CDR1 and CDR2 (germline): SGDLS, YYNGEE. V lost 0 bases to trimming and J lost 3 bases, with 16 bases between them. This CDR3 reads CASSVGGGLANYNEQFF. In DNA form, the CDR3 reads TGTGCCAGCAGCGTAGGGGGAGGCCTAGCGAACTACAATGAGCAGTTCTTC.

This chain uses TRBV3-1 (or the pseudogene TRBV3-2) with TRBJ2-2; D may be TRBD1 (5 bases). V was clipped by 0 bases and J by 7 bases, with 12 bases between them. Germline V gene sequence: CDR1 LGHDT, CDR2 YNNKEL (reference sequence). This CDR3 has 15 amino acids. CDR3 nucleotides: TGTGCCAGCAGCCAAGATGTGGCTAGGGGCGGGGAGCTGTTTTTT. Its protein is CASSQDVARGGELFF.

The chain is built from TRBV5-4 and TRBJ2-1; 7 positions match TRBD2. The CDR3 runs 14 residues. Germline CDR1 and CDR2: SGHNT and YYREEE (reference sequence). The V segment lost 3 bases and the J segment 3 bases; nucleotides outside the gene matches: 3. In DNA, the CDR3 is TGTGCCAGCAGCTCCGGGACTAACTACAATGAGCAGTTCTTC. Its translation is CASSSGTNYNEQFF.

The gene calls are TRBV10-3 and TRBJ1-2; TRBD1 matches at 12 bases. The CDR3 is 15 amino acids. V shed 4 bases, J shed 2 bases, and the junction held 2 bases outside the gene matches. CDR1 and CDR2 (germline): ENHRY, SYGVKD. CDR3 DNA: TGTGCCATCAGTGGGGGACAGGGGGCGAACTATGGCTACACCTTC. This codes for CAISGGQGANYGYTF.

The CDR3 region is CSASRDRDYEQYF. Written as DNA, the CDR3 is TGCAGTGCGAGTAGGGACAGGGACTACGAGCAGTACTTC. The chain recombines TRBV20-1 with TRBJ2-7; TRBD1 matches at 9 bases. Germline CDR1 reads DFQATT; CDR2 reads SNEGSKA (reference sequence). The CDR3 has 13 residues. Germline trimming cut 6 bases from V and 3 bases from J; bases unmatched to any gene: 6.

V usage is TRBV5-4 and J usage is TRBJ1-6; no definite D call. This CDR3 is 16 amino acids long. Trimming shortened V by 1 base and J by 5 bases, and 13 bases separated the two germline ends. Germline V lookup: CDR1 SGHNT, CDR2 YYREEE (reference sequence). The CDR3 spells CASSLILSLDNSPLHF. CDR3 nucleotide sequence: TGTGCCAGCAGCTTGATATTGTCCCTCGATAATTCACCCCTCCACTTT.

V and J are TRBV27 and TRBJ1-2; D is unclear. Germline CDR1 MNHEY, CDR2 SMNVEV (reference sequence). CDR3 size: 15 residues. V lost 3 bases and J 0 bases, leaving 11 bases between the germline ends. CDR3 coding DNA: TGTGCCAGCAGTTTGACGAAGGCCTCTAACTATGGCTACACCTTC. The encoded protein is CASSLTKASNYGYTF.

In its sample, this clone was seen a few times. The genes are TRBV12-5 and TRBJ2-7; D may match TRBD1 or TRBD2 (5 bases each). Germline values: CDR1 LGHNT, CDR2 FRNRAP. V lost 3 bases and J lost 6, with 12 bases in between. CDR3 length equals 13 residues. The CDR3 nucleotides read TGTGCTAGTGGTTTAGATGGGGCGGGCGAGCAGTACTTC. This encodes CASGLDGAGEQYF.

The rearrangement links TRBV6-2 or TRBV6-3 to TRBJ2-7; the match to TRBD1 covers 9 bases. The junction had 8 bases not matched to a gene; V was cut back by 5 bases and J by 6 bases. This CDR3 region has 14 residues. The germline gives CDR1 MNHEY, CDR2 SVGEGT. The CDR3 bases are TGTGCCAGCAGTCCCACGGACAGGGGAGGCGAGCAGTACTTC. It specifies CASSPTDRGGEQYF.

J is TRBJ1-5 and V is TRBV7-4; D unclear. The CDR3 has 15 amino acids. With 1 base removed from V and 2 bases from J, the gap between germline ends came to 9 bases. The germline V gene has CDR1 SGHVT and CDR2 SQSDAQ. Here the CDR3 DNA reads TGTGCCAGCAGCTTAGGACCTACCGGCAATCAGCCCCAGCATTTT. It is translated as CASSLGPTGNQPQHF.

The chain is built from TRBV7-2 and TRBJ2-5; maybe TRBD1 (6 bases). The germline gives CDR1 SGHTA, CDR2 FQGNSA. The CDR3 runs to 16 residues. V lost 1 base and J 2 bases, leaving 14 bases between the germline ends. CDR3 residues: CASSLGPGQGQETQYF. The CDR3 coding sequence is TGTGCCAGCAGCTTAGGTCCGGGACAAGGACAAGAGACCCAGTACTTC.

This chain joins TRBV4-1 and TRBJ1-1, with 10 bases aligning to TRBD1. The CDR3 contains 15 residues. V gave up 1 base and J gave up 11 bases; unmatched junction bases: 10. Germline CDR1 is MGHRA and CDR2 is YSYEKL. CDR3 nucleotide sequence: TGCGCCAGCAGCCAAGTTCTCCGGGACAGGGGTATCGCTTTCTTT. As protein: CASSQVLRDRGIAFF.

The rearrangement uses TRBV4-3 and TRBJ2-1; TRBD2 matches at 8 bases. The germline V gene has CDR1 LGHNA and CDR2 YSLEER. The V and J ends lost 1 base and 6 bases, in that order; junction bases with no gene match: 11. The CDR3 spans 17 residues. The CDR3 DNA reads as TGCGCCAGCAGCCAAGGGGCCTACGGGGGGGCGCCCAATGAGCAGTTCTTC. This translates into CASSQGAYGGAPNEQFF.

V is TRBV15 and J is TRBJ2-7; TRBD2 agrees at 15 bases. This CDR3 spans 20 amino acids. Germline V lookup: CDR1 LNHNV, CDR2 YYDKDF (reference sequence). The ends lost 5 bases at V and 5 bases at J; junction bases unmatched: 19. The CDR3 loop is CATSLSLPGLAGGPAHEQYF. The CDR3 DNA reads TGTGCCACCAGCCTTTCTCTCCCCGGACTAGCGGGAGGGCCTGCCCACGAGCAGTACTTC.

The V call is TRBV6-4, the J call TRBJ2-3; 11 bases are a match to TRBD2. There are 15 residues in the CDR3. From germline, CDR1 is MRHNA and CDR2 SNTAGT. After removal of 5 bases from V and 3 bases from J, the junction contained 4 bases not matched to a gene. The CDR3 DNA reads as TGTGCCAGCAGTTTCCGGACTAGCGGGACAGATACGCAGTATTTT. It encodes CASSFRTSGTDTQYF.

The chain couples TRBV3-1 (or the pseudogene TRBV3-2) to TRBJ1-2; D call uncertain. V was trimmed by 3 bases and J by 2 bases, leaving 7 bases between them. Germline V CDR1 and CDR2: LGHDT, YNNKEL (reference sequence). This CDR3 comprises 13 residues. CDR3 loop: CASSQDGNYGYTF. CDR3 DNA sequence: TGTGCCAGCAGCCAGGACGGGAACTATGGCTACACCTTC.

The chain combines TRBV7-8 with TRBJ2-3, with a tentative D call TRBD2 (6 bases). The CDR3 runs to 14 residues. The V and J ends lost 3 bases and 0 bases respectively, with 7 bases between them. Germline CDR1 reads SGHVS; CDR2 reads FQNEAQ. Written as DNA, the CDR3 is TGTGCCAGCAGCTTGGCGGGGAGCACAGATACGCAGTATTTT. Its translation is CASSLAGSTDTQYF.

The chain uses TRBV6-6 and TRBJ1-6; 8 nucleotides line up with TRBD1. This CDR3 region has 14 residues. J lost 10 bases, V lost 6 bases, and 8 bases had no gene match. CDR1 MNHNY and CDR2 SVGAGI come from the germline V gene (reference sequence). The CDR3 DNA follows: TGTGCCAGCAGCTGGGACAGGAAAAACTCACCCCTCCACTTT. Its translation: CASSWDRKNSPLHF.

The chain uses TRBV7-6 and TRBJ2-3, with D perhaps matching TRBD2 (6 bases). V lost 4 bases and J 0 bases, leaving 11 bases between the germline ends. This CDR3 spans 15 amino acids. Germline assignment: CDR1 SGHVS and CDR2 FNYEAQ. This CDR3 reads CASSSGGASTDTQYF. DNA for the CDR3: TGTGCCAGCAGCTCTGGCGGGGCGAGCACAGATACGCAGTATTTT.

This chain links TRBV30 with TRBJ2-1; 14 nucleotides match TRBD2. V was pared by 3 bases and J by 6 bases, with 7 bases of the junction left unmatched. Germline CDR1 GTSNPN, CDR2 SVGIG (reference sequence). The CDR3 length is 16 residues. The CDR3 nucleotides are TGTGCCTGGAGGACTAGCGGGAGGGCCTGGGTCAATGAGCAGTTCTTC. This gives the protein CAWRTSGRAWVNEQFF.

The J gene is TRBJ1-1, the V gene TRBV27, with D unclear. The CDR3 runs to 11 residues. Germline CDR1 MNHEY, CDR2 SMNVEV (reference sequence). Trimming shortened V by 2 bases and J by 11 bases, and 9 bases separated the two germline ends. CDR3 nucleotide sequence: TGTGCCAGCAGTTTAAGGTTTGGCGCTTTCTTT. It yields the protein CASSLRFGAFF.

The J gene is TRBJ2-1, the V gene TRBV5-1, with TRBD2 identical over 8 bases. The germline V gene encodes CDR1 SGHRS and CDR2 YFSETQ. The V gene end was trimmed by 3 bases and the J gene end by 6 bases; junction bases not matched to a gene: 5. The CDR3 is made up of 14 amino acids. CDR3 sequence reads: CASSSGLEPNEQFF. The CDR3 nucleotides read TGCGCCAGCAGCTCGGGACTAGAACCCAATGAGCAGTTCTTC.